Each of the 17 T cell receptor beta chains below was sequenced from the same sample in a study of T cell changes during pregnancy in multiple sclerosis. Libraries were prepared by immunoSEQ multiplex PCR; TCRdb keeps only in-frame clonotypes and omits some of them. This table holds about 69,000 clones, approximately 92% found once. The sequencing here drew on peripheral blood, taken in the third trimester of pregnancy. The source is a female donor in good health, enrolled as a control in a pregnancy study.

This chain joins TRBV30 and TRBJ1-1; possible D gene TRBD1, 5 bases. CDR3 length: 15 amino acids. The germline gives CDR1 GTSNPN, CDR2 SVGIG (reference sequence). Between the trimmed V and J ends, which lost 4 bases and 12 bases, there was a span of 27 bases. The CDR3 bases are TGTGCCTGGATGGATTTACTCAGGGCGCGAAGCACGTCTTTCTTT. Translating gives CAWMDLLRARSTSFF.

CDR3 in amino acids: CASSPHTGGGYEQYF. In DNA form, the CDR3 reads TGTGCCAGCAGCCCCCATACGGGGGGCGGCTACGAGCAGTACTTC. J is TRBJ2-7 and V is TRBV7-3; the D gene is possibly TRBD2 (7 bases). The CDR3 runs to 15 residues. Per germline, CDR1 SGHTA and CDR2 FQGTGA. Trimming removed 5 bases at V and 3 bases at J, with 17 bases between.

This chain uses TRBV2 with TRBJ2-5; D gene ambiguous. Germline V gene lookup returns CDR1 SNHLY and CDR2 FYNNEI. The CDR3 contains 11 residues. V dropped 2 bases and J dropped 5 bases, with 3 bases sitting between them. The CDR3 reads CASSELETQYF. CDR3 nucleotides: TGTGCCAGCAGTGAACTGGAGACCCAGTACTTC.

The sample holds one count of this clone. This chain uses TRBV27 with TRBJ2-5, with TRBD2 matching over 9 bases. V dropped 5 bases and J dropped 2; count of bases not matched to a gene: 9. CDR1 MNHEY and CDR2 SMNVEV come from the germline V gene (reference sequence). This CDR3 region has 16 residues. CDR3 residues: CASSVYSGSVQETQYF. In nucleotides, the CDR3 is TGTGCCAGCAGTGTCTATAGCGGGAGTGTTCAAGAGACCCAGTACTTC.

The rearrangement uses TRBV28 and TRBJ2-7; D is undetermined. The CDR3 spans 12 residues. Trimming shortened V by 1 base and J by 9 bases, and 10 bases separated the two germline ends. Germline V CDR1 and CDR2: MDHEN, SYDVKM. CDR3: CASSLFPVGQYF. The CDR3 DNA follows: TGTGCCAGCAGTTTATTCCCGGTTGGGCAGTACTTC.

V usage is TRBV10-2 and J usage is TRBJ2-2, with 13 bases aligning to TRBD2. Per the germline V gene, CDR1 is WSHSY and CDR2 is SAAADI. The CDR3 totals 17 residues. Trimming at V came to 8 bases and at J to 7 bases, leaving 13 bases not matched to a gene. The CDR3 coding sequence is TGCGCCAGCCGCTCGGGACCGGGACTAGCGGGGTACGGGGAGCTGTTTTTT. Its translation is CASRSGPGLAGYGELFF.

This CDR3 is CASSLSGGATDTQYF. The CDR3 region has the DNA TGTGCCAGCAGCCTTAGCGGGGGGGCCACAGATACGCAGTATTTT. V is TRBV4-2 and J is TRBJ2-3, with TRBD2 identical over 11 bases. In germline, CDR1 is LGHNA, CDR2 YNFKEQ. The CDR3 consists of 15 residues. The trim removed 4 bases at V and 2 bases at J, leaving 2 bases unmatched.

This sequence joins TRBV28 and TRBJ1-2, with TRBD1 matching 7 bases. Losses at the gene ends were 6 bases for V and 4 bases for J; bases not matched to a gene: 5. CDR3 size: 13 residues. In germline, CDR1 is MDHEN, CDR2 SYDVKM. The CDR3 is CASRSGTAYGYTF. The CDR3 DNA reads TGTGCCAGCAGGTCCGGGACAGCCTATGGCTACACCTTC.

Only one count was recorded for this clone. J is TRBJ1-1 and V is TRBV5-4; D uncertain. This CDR3 region has 13 residues. Per germline, CDR1 SGHNT and CDR2 YYREEE (reference sequence). The V gene lost 1 base and the J gene lost 1 base, with 5 bases spanning the gap. CDR3 residues: CASSLSKNTEAFF. For the CDR3, the DNA is TGTGCCAGCAGCTTGTCCAAGAACACTGAAGCTTTCTTT.

The V gene is TRBV28, the J gene TRBJ2-4, with D perhaps TRBD2 (7 bases). The CDR3 contains 16 residues. CDR1 MDHEN and CDR2 SYDVKM come from the germline V gene. Trimming took 7 bases from V and 2 from J, leaving 18 bases between them. In nucleotides, the CDR3 is TGTGCCAGCACCCTAAGGGGGGGCTGGCCCAAAAACATTCAGTACTTC. Translating gives CASTLRGGWPKNIQYF.

This chain links TRBV27 with TRBJ2-5; 8 nucleotides line up with TRBD1. Germline V gene lookup returns CDR1 MNHEY and CDR2 SMNVEV (reference sequence). V lost 6 bases to trimming and J lost 5 bases; unmatched junction nucleotides: 17. This CDR3 is built from 17 residues. CDR3 region: CASSRRGAGGLGETQYF. The CDR3 region has the DNA TGTGCCAGCAGCCGGAGGGGCGCAGGGGGCTTAGGGGAGACCCAGTACTTC.

The chain carries TRBV30 and TRBJ2-3; D remains ambiguous. The CDR3 loop spans 14 amino acids. Per germline, CDR1 GTSNPN and CDR2 SVGIG (reference sequence). V was trimmed by 4 bases and J by 0 bases, leaving 11 bases between them. CDR3 bases: TGTGCCTGGAATTATGTGTTAAGCACAGATACGCAGTATTTT. It is translated as CAWNYVLSTDTQYF.

This sequence joins TRBV5-1 and TRBJ2-3, with TRBD2 identical over 13 bases. V dropped 4 bases and J dropped 2; count of bases not matched to a gene: 4. The CDR3 is 16 residues long. CDR1 SGHRS and CDR2 YFSETQ come from the germline V gene. CDR3 region: CASSPGTSGDTDTQYF. The CDR3 region has the DNA TGCGCCAGCAGCCCGGGGACTAGCGGGGACACAGATACGCAGTATTTT. Based on the CDR3 plus reference TRBV5-1 and TRBJ2-3, the full variable domain is KAGVTQTPRYLIKTRGQQVTLSCSPISGHRSVSWYQQTPGQGLQFLFEYFSETQRNKGNFPGRFSGRQFSNSRSEMNVSTLELGDSALYLCASSPGTSGDTDTQYFGPGTRLTVL.

This clone was detected once. This chain links TRBV27 with TRBJ1-1; D is possibly TRBD1 (6 bases). Looked up from germline, CDR1 is MNHEY and CDR2 is SMNVEV (reference sequence). This CDR3 is 12 amino acids long. V lost 5 bases, J lost 6 bases, and 10 bases lay in between. CDR3 sequence reads: CASSGQTPEAFF. The CDR3 bases are TGTGCCAGCAGTGGACAGACCCCTGAAGCTTTCTTT.

The CDR3 reads CASSHGGGITYEQYF. The CDR3 region has the DNA TGTGCCAGCAGCCATGGGGGGGGCATTACCTACGAGCAGTACTTC. The J gene is TRBJ2-7, the V gene TRBV5-4, with D possibly matching TRBD2 (7 bases). The V gene's germline CDR1 is SGHNT and CDR2 YYREEE (reference sequence). Trimming took 4 bases from V and 2 from J, leaving 16 bases between them. This CDR3 comprises 15 residues. The complete variable domain, with remaining parts taken from reference TRBV5-4 and TRBJ2-7, reads ETGVTQSPTHLIKTRGQQVTLRCSSQSGHNTVSWYQQALGQGPQFIFQYYREEENGRGNFPPRFSGLQFPNYSSELNVNALELDDSALYLCASSHGGGITYEQYFGPGTRLTVT.

The chain has TRBV6-5 and TRBJ2-7; 8 positions agree with TRBD2. The CDR3 contains 15 residues. Germline V lookup: CDR1 MNHEY, CDR2 SVGAGI. V was pared by 6 bases and J by 3 bases, with 10 bases of the junction left unmatched. The CDR3 DNA reads TGTGCCAGCAGCCAGAAGACTAGCGCGAACTACGAGCAGTACTTC. It yields the protein CASSQKTSANYEQYF.

V is TRBV28 and J is TRBJ2-7; 7 nucleotides align to TRBD1. Trimming at V came to 4 bases and at J to 12 bases, leaving 6 bases not matched to a gene. Germline CDR1 reads MDHEN; CDR2 reads SYDVKM. The CDR3 is 11 amino acids. The CDR3 region is CASSYSGQRYF. In DNA, the CDR3 is TGTGCCAGCAGTTATTCGGGACAGCGGTACTTC.